The next 7 T cell receptor beta chains were all read from a single sample in a study of cytomegalovirus exposure and HLA in healthy donors. Primers: 60 Vbeta forward and 13 Jbeta reverse. TCRdb's table, derived via immunoSEQ multiplex PCR, lists solely in-frame clones and lacks some. The sample includes tens of thousands of clones, more than 65% seen only once; the top ten take about 20%. Sequenced sample: PBMCs. These TCRs come from an older man in good health and CMV-seropositive.

The gene calls are TRBV6-1 and TRBJ1-5; D ambiguous. This CDR3 has 15 amino acids. Trimming shortened V by 3 bases and J by 4 bases, and 13 bases separated the two germline ends. The germline gives CDR1 MNHNS, CDR2 SASEGT. The CDR3 is CASSERITGNQPQHF. The CDR3 bases are TGTGCCAGCAGTGAGAGAATAACGGGTAATCAGCCCCAGCATTTT.

The chain is built from TRBV9 and TRBJ2-6, with 7 bases matching TRBD1. Per germline, CDR1 SGDLS and CDR2 YYNGEE. The CDR3 is made up of 17 amino acids. The junction had 7 bases not matched to a gene; V was cut back by 4 bases and J by 0 bases. The CDR3 region is CASSYRDSYSGANVLTF. CDR3 nucleotide sequence: TGTGCCAGCAGCTACCGGGACAGTTACTCTGGGGCCAACGTCCTGACTTTC.

This sequence joins TRBV7-3 and TRBJ2-2; TRBD1 matches at 9 bases. CDR1 SGHTA and CDR2 FQGTGA come from the germline V gene. The length of the CDR3 is 15 residues. V shed 5 bases and J 5 bases; nucleotides not matched to a gene: 6. The CDR3 region has the DNA TGTGCCAGCAGCCTATCGGGACAGGGTACCGGGGAGCTGTTTTTT. As protein: CASSLSGQGTGELFF.

The gene calls are TRBV27 and TRBJ1-4; D unclear. V lost 2 bases, J lost 8 bases, and 12 bases lay in between. The germline gives CDR1 MNHEY, CDR2 SMNVEV (reference sequence). CDR3 length equals 14 residues. The DNA of the CDR3 is TGTGCCAGCAGTTTAGAAGGGAGTTTGGAAAAACTGTTTTTT. This codes for CASSLEGSLEKLFF.

The gene calls are TRBV5-4 and TRBJ2-1, with 8 bases identical to TRBD2. The germline V gene encodes CDR1 SGHNT and CDR2 YYREEE (reference sequence). The CDR3 is 15 amino acids. Trimming took 4 bases from V and 1 from J; bases not matched to a gene: 4. The CDR3 region is CASSGGLGSYNEQFF. CDR3 nucleotides: TGTGCCAGCAGCGGGGGACTAGGGTCCTACAATGAGCAGTTCTTC.

This clone was counted a single time. The rearrangement joins TRBV5-3 to TRBJ2-7; tentatively, D is TRBD2 (6 bases). TRBV5-3 is annotated as an ORF whose role is uncertain. V dropped 0 bases and J dropped 2 bases, with 15 bases sitting between them. The CDR3 is 16 residues long. The DNA for the CDR3 is TGTGCCAGAAGCTTGGTTTACCGGAGGGGCCCCTACGAGCAGTACTTC. Translation gives CARSLVYRRGPYEQYF.

The rearrangement links TRBV5-6 to TRBJ2-7; TRBD1 matches at 7 bases. Looked up from germline, CDR1 is SGHDT and CDR2 is YYEEEE. The junction had 10 bases not matched to a gene; V was cut back by 1 base and J by 3 bases. The CDR3 length is 16 residues. CDR3 sequence: CASSLRISGGFYEQYF. In DNA, the CDR3 is TGTGCCAGCAGCTTGAGAATCTCAGGGGGATTCTACGAGCAGTACTTC.